A single sample gave rise to the 27 T cell receptor beta chains below, sequenced in a study of blood T cell repertoires in COVID-19. Libraries were prepared by immunoSEQ multiplex PCR; TCRdb keeps only in-frame clonotypes and omits some of them. This sample has more than 90,000 clones; about 80% occur once, and the top ten carry 4.1%. Sequencing was carried out using peripheral blood. Receptor source: a man aged 55-75 years with acute or convalescent COVID-19.

The chain recombines TRBV30 with TRBJ2-3, with 7 bases that match TRBD2. The CDR3 runs 15 residues. The J segment lost 2 bases and the V segment lost 5 bases, leaving 10 bases of the junction unmatched. From germline, CDR1 is GTSNPN and CDR2 SVGIG (reference sequence). The CDR3 protein is CAWLSTSANTDTQYF. Written as DNA, the CDR3 is TGTGCCTGGCTTTCAACTAGCGCGAACACAGATACGCAGTATTTT.

This rearrangement joins TRBV18 to TRBJ1-5; 8 bases are shared with TRBD1. The V gene end was trimmed by 3 bases and the J gene end by 4 bases; junction bases not matched to a gene: 2. The CDR3 sequence is 14 residues long. Germline lookup yields CDR1 KGHSH and CDR2 LQKENI. CDR3 sequence (DNA): TGTGCCAGCTCACCCCAGGGGGCAAATCAGCCCCAGCATTTT. Its protein is CASSPQGANQPQHF.

The sample holds one count of this clone. V gene TRBV6-5 combines with J gene TRBJ2-7; TRBD2 is a possible D gene (6 bases). Trimming removed 4 bases from V and 3 bases from J, with 13 bases in between. The CDR3 length is 14 residues. The germline CDR1 and CDR2 sequences are MNHEY and SVGAGI. The CDR3 spells CASSSRGNLYEQYF. Written as DNA, the CDR3 is TGTGCCAGCAGTTCACGGGGGAACCTCTACGAGCAGTACTTC.

The DNA of the CDR3 is TGTGCCTGGAGTGGTGGAGGGGATCAGCCCCAGCATTTT. Protein: CAWSGGGDQPQHF. This rearrangement joins TRBV30 to TRBJ1-5; tentatively, D is TRBD1 (5 bases). The CDR3 is 13 residues long. Trimming took 1 base from V and 5 from J, leaving 9 bases between them. The germline gives CDR1 GTSNPN, CDR2 SVGIG (reference sequence). The full variable domain, completed using reference TRBV30 and TRBJ1-5, is SQTIHQWPATLVQPVGSPLSLECTVEGTSNPNLYWYRQAAGRGLQLLFYSVGIGQISSEVPQNLSASRPQDRQFILSSKKLLLSDSGFYLCAWSGGGDQPQHFGDGTRLSIL.

J is TRBJ2-5 and V is TRBV11-3, with 9 bases that match TRBD2. This CDR3 has 17 residues. Germline CDR1 is SGHNT and CDR2 is YENEEA. V shed 1 base, J shed 7 bases, and the junction held 13 bases outside the gene matches. The CDR3 bases are TGTGCCAGCAGCTTAGTGGGTAGCGGGGGAAGACTGGGGACCCAGTACTTC. This sequence encodes CASSLVGSGGRLGTQYF.

The chain couples TRBV11-2 to TRBJ2-4; tentatively, D is TRBD1 (5 bases). Per germline, CDR1 SGHAT and CDR2 FQNNGV. V was pared by 5 bases and J by 15 bases, with 20 bases between. CDR3 length equals 13 residues. The DNA of the CDR3 is TGTGCCAGCAGCCCAGCCGGGCAGGGTTTGGCGTACTTC. Translating it yields CASSPAGQGLAYF.

This clone was seen a few times. The rearrangement uses TRBV6-5 and TRBJ2-7; D may be TRBD2 (6 bases). The CDR3 is 15 residues long. Trimming left V 6 bases short and J 0 bases short, with 15 bases between. Germline V CDR1 and CDR2: MNHEY, SVGAGI. The CDR3 here is CASRRDFFSSYEQYF. For the CDR3, the DNA is TGTGCCAGCAGAAGGGACTTCTTCAGCTCCTACGAGCAGTACTTC.

There are a few counts of this clone. CDR3 protein: CASSETGMGNQPQHF. As DNA, the CDR3 is TGTGCCAGCAGTGAGACAGGGATGGGCAATCAGCCCCAGCATTTT. V and J are TRBV6-1 and TRBJ1-5; 7 bases line up with TRBD1. The germline V gene has CDR1 MNHNS and CDR2 SASEGT. After removal of 3 bases from V and 2 bases from J, the junction contained 4 bases not matched to a gene. The CDR3 consists of 15 residues.

This clone came up many times. Other nucleotide sequences in the sample specify the same CDR3. The gene calls are TRBV7-6 and TRBJ2-2; D gene unclear. CDR1 SGHVS and CDR2 FNYEAQ come from the germline V gene. CDR3 length: 16 amino acids. The V end lost 3 bases, the J end lost 0 bases, and 11 bases lay between the germline ends. CDR3 nucleotides: TGTGCCAGCAGCTTGGCGAGGTCCGCGAACACCGGGGAGCTGTTTTTT. It is translated as CASSLARSANTGELFF.

This clone was picked up a small number of times. V is TRBV6-5 and J is TRBJ2-1, with 7 nucleotides matching TRBD1. The CDR3 is made up of 14 amino acids. The V and J ends lost 10 bases and 0 bases, in that order; junction bases with no gene match: 6. Germline V gene data show CDR1 as MNHEY and CDR2 as SVGAGI. CDR3 amino acids: CAIRRGRSYNEQFF. The CDR3 nucleotides read TGTGCCATCCGTAGGGGGCGCTCCTACAATGAGCAGTTCTTC.

The CDR3 reads CAISDGDRGSNQPQHF. The CDR3 coding sequence is TGTGCCATCAGTGATGGAGACAGGGGGAGCAATCAGCCCCAGCATTTT. The chain joins TRBV10-3 to TRBJ1-5; 9 bases map to TRBD1. CDR1 is ENHRY, CDR2 SYGVKD, per germline. The CDR3 is 16 amino acids. Trimming took 3 bases from V and 1 from J; bases not matched to a gene: 4.

The V gene is TRBV2, the J gene TRBJ1-2; no reliable D call. The germline V gene has CDR1 SNHLY and CDR2 FYNNEI. This CDR3 has 12 amino acids. V gave up 7 bases and J gave up 2 bases, with 8 bases separating them. The CDR3 nucleotides read TGTGCCAGCACTCCAGGAAACTATGGCTACACCTTC. It translates to CASTPGNYGYTF.

This clone appeared once. The gene calls are TRBV21-1 and TRBJ1-4; the D call TRBD1 from the table was never checked on the DNA. TRBV21-1 is classified as a pseudogene. The CDR3 covers 17 residues. The CDR3 is CASSNGAADREVEKLFF. The CDR3 coding sequence is TGTGCCAGCAGCAATGGAGCAGCGGACAGGGAAGTTGAAAAACTGTTTTTT.

The chain employs TRBV11-2 and TRBJ2-1; no clear D. The germline V and J ends were trimmed by 5 bases and 10 bases, with 9 bases remaining between them. The V gene's germline CDR1 is SGHAT and CDR2 FQNNGV. The CDR3 extends over 11 amino acids. The CDR3 is CASSPSLEQFF. CDR3 coding DNA: TGTGCCAGCAGCCCAAGCCTCGAGCAGTTCTTC.

The chain uses TRBV11-2 and TRBJ2-3; TRBD2 agrees at 11 bases. With V trimmed by 3 bases and J by 3 bases, 2 bases remained unmatched. From germline, CDR1 is SGHAT and CDR2 FQNNGV. This CDR3 contains 15 residues. CDR3 DNA sequence: TGTGCCAGCAGCTTTAGCGGGGGGGAAACAGATACGCAGTATTTT. Amino acids: CASSFSGGETDTQYF.

J is TRBJ2-7 and V is TRBV6-5; D uncertain. CDR3 length: 13 residues. V lost 5 bases, J lost 3 bases, and 11 bases lay in between. The germline gives CDR1 MNHEY, CDR2 SVGAGI. CDR3 amino acids: CASSTLSYYEQYV. The DNA of the CDR3 is TGTGCCAGCAGTACCCTATCATACTACGAGCAGTACGTC.

V gene TRBV19 combines with J gene TRBJ1-4; a weak D match, TRBD1 (5 bases). CDR1 and CDR2 (germline): LNHDA, SQIVND (reference sequence). The CDR3 contains 16 residues. V lost 4 bases and J lost 8, with 20 bases in between. The CDR3 spells CASSRPHAEGREKLFF. The CDR3 nucleotides are TGTGCCAGTAGTAGACCGCATGCGGAGGGGCGAGAAAAACTGTTTTTT.

This clone has more than one count but fewer than ten. This chain connects TRBV7-8 to TRBJ2-1, with D possibly being TRBD1 (6 bases). Germline assignment: CDR1 SGHVS and CDR2 FQNEAQ. V lost 4 bases to trimming and J lost 12 bases, with 19 bases between them. CDR3 length: 14 residues. CDR3 in DNA: TGTGCCAGCAGCTCGGACAGCCTAGCTCGAGGGCAGTTCTTC. Its translation is CASSSDSLARGQFF.

V and J are TRBV4-2 and TRBJ1-6; possibly TRBD1 for D (5 bases). This CDR3 is built from 17 residues. Germline V gives CDR1 LGHNA, CDR2 YNFKEQ. V lost 0 bases to trimming and J lost 3 bases, with 12 bases between them. CDR3 DNA sequence: TGTGCCAGCAGCCAAGAAGGCCCAGGGCGCTATAATTCACCCCTCCACTTT. Amino acids: CASSQEGPGRYNSPLHF.

CDR3 protein: CASSLYHIVGGNSPLHF. CDR3 nucleotides: TGTGCCAGCAGCTTGTATCATATTGTGGGAGGAAATTCACCCCTCCACTTT. This sequence joins TRBV5-5 and TRBJ1-6, with D unclear. The V and J ends lost 1 base and 7 bases respectively, with 18 bases between them. From germline, CDR1 is SGHKS and CDR2 YYEKEE (reference sequence). There are 17 residues in the CDR3.

The rearrangement links TRBV30 to TRBJ2-3; 9 bases agree with TRBD2. The junction had 14 bases not matched to a gene; V was cut back by 5 bases and J by 5 bases. Germline lookup yields CDR1 GTSNPN and CDR2 SVGIG (reference sequence). The CDR3 runs 16 residues. The CDR3 DNA reads as TGTGCCTGGGGCCATGGGACTAGCCGCCTCCGAGATACGCAGTATTTT. This translates into CAWGHGTSRLRDTQYF.

V gene TRBV19 combines with J gene TRBJ1-1; tentatively, D is TRBD1 (5 bases). The germline V gene has CDR1 LNHDA and CDR2 SQIVND (reference sequence). CDR3 size: 17 residues. Trimming removed 2 bases from V and 6 bases from J, with 22 bases in between. The CDR3 DNA reads TGTGCCAGTAGTATAAGGATGGGGGGTAGAATGGCCGCTGAAGCTTTCTTT. It translates to CASSIRMGGRMAAEAFF.

The chain has TRBV19 and TRBJ1-1, with a weak D call TRBD1 (5 bases). Germline-derived CDR1 and CDR2 are LNHDA and SQIVND (reference sequence). CDR3 size: 17 residues. V lost 7 bases and J 6 bases, leaving 27 bases between the germline ends. DNA for the CDR3: TGTGCCAGTATCCAAGGGGTAGGCCAGATCAAGGACGCTGAAGCTTTCTTT. Protein: CASIQGVGQIKDAEAFF.

The sample holds one count of this clone. This chain links TRBV10-2 with TRBJ2-7; TRBD1 matches 7 bases. The CDR3 consists of 15 residues. Germline CDR1 is WSHSY and CDR2 is SAAADI. The J segment lost 1 base and the V segment lost 7 bases, leaving 10 bases of the junction unmatched. CDR3 sequence (DNA): TGCGCCAGCACCGTCGGACAGGACTCTTCCTACGAGCAGTACTTC. Its protein product is CASTVGQDSSYEQYF.

The chain recombines TRBV19 with TRBJ1-5; 9 positions agree with TRBD1. Germline lookup yields CDR1 LNHDA and CDR2 SQIVND (reference sequence). The CDR3 sequence is 15 residues long. The junction had 7 bases not matched to a gene; V was cut back by 5 bases and J by 5 bases. The DNA of the CDR3 is TGTGCCAGTAGTCCATCCCACAGGGGGCATCAGCCCCAGCATTTT. Protein sequence: CASSPSHRGHQPQHF.

The chain couples TRBV7-6 to TRBJ1-2; tentative D call: TRBD1 (6 bases). Trimming left V 0 bases short and J 5 bases short, with 13 bases between. CDR1 and CDR2 (germline): SGHVS, FNYEAQ. The CDR3 spans 15 residues. The CDR3 loop reads CASSLAAGEGYGYTF. In DNA form, the CDR3 reads TGTGCCAGCAGCTTAGCAGCAGGGGAGGGATATGGCTACACCTTC. Looking up the rest from reference TRBV7-6 and TRBJ1-2 gives the full variable domain: GAGVSQSPRYKVTKRGQDVALRCDPISGHVSLYWYRQALGQGPEFLTYFNYEAQQDKSGLPNDRFSAERPEGSISTLTIQRTEQRDSAMYRCASSLAAGEGYGYTFGSGTRLTVV.

J is TRBJ2-2 and V is TRBV7-2, with 7 bases aligning to TRBD2. In germline, CDR1 is SGHTA, CDR2 FQGNSA. This CDR3 region has 18 residues. J gave up 2 bases and V 5 bases, and 14 bases lay outside the gene matches. Here the CDR3 DNA reads TGTGCCAGCAGCCCCAGAACCTGGACTAGAACTAACACCGGGGAGCTGTTTTTT. Translated: CASSPRTWTRTNTGELFF.